This T cell receptor beta chain emerged from a study of T cell responses to AZD1222 COVID-19 vaccine (dated by TCRdb to the early 2020s). Concerning the study at large: TCR sequencing was performed for some 250 trial participants, of whom approximately 200 were given two doses of AZD1222 and 26 were given two doses of MenACWY control vaccine. Enrollment into the trials was organized by age into subgroups of 18-55, 56-69 and 70-plus years, and those subgroups contained about 160, 30 and 59 TCR-sequenced participants, respectively.

The CDR3 regions of human TCRbeta chains were analyzed by immunosequencing. Regarding the original processing steps: Repertoire TCRs were matched against a reference library of SARS-CoV-2-specific TCRs generated with the MIRA antigen-specificity platform. Breadth was defined as the fraction of unique TCRs that were SARS-CoV-2-associated. Depth was defined as the fraction of total T cells that were SARS-CoV-2-associated. Each spike-specific TCR was assigned to its reactive spike region and to a CD4 or CD8 class using the MIRA data. Log10-transformed breadth and depth values were compared by one-way ANOVA with Sidak's multiple comparisons tests. TCRdb took over this immuneACCESS table, retaining in-frame rearrangements with V and J assigned. Such tables are incomplete; in checked studies, under half of the missing clones stem from an unresolved V gene, and the remainder is unexplained. V, J and clone size are those of that table, while D and trimming were read from the DNA. The sample table lists 100,000 to 150,000 clones, 85% of them with a count of one. The top ten constitute approximately 4.7% of the sample.

The time point label for this specimen denotes: about 28 days (+/-7) after the second vaccine dose. AZD1222 recipients with second doses at about 4 weeks or about 12 weeks were pooled, because spike-specific TCR depth and breadth did not differ between schedules. Vaccinee samples were obtained from the UK trials COV001 and COV002, which included a single-blind randomized controlled phase 2/3 trial of AZD1222 (ChAdOx1 nCoV-19) in healthy adults. Trial participant PBMC samples were collected at day 0 and day 28 after the second dose for TCRbeta chain sequencing. A remark on this clone: Its antigen is not yet known. Per-nucleotide qualities are absent, and no much larger clonotype sits a single base away.

Study-wide conclusions, independent of this receptor: The 56-69-year group was small, and its depth increase did not reach significance, likely because of low power. Vaccine-associated CD4 TCRs spanned the whole spike protein, with dominant responses in regions 160-218 and 743-854. No day 14 peak-response samples were available, so repertoires were characterized only after the peak T cell response. Reportedly, almost half of the unique spike-specific TCRs recognized epitopes lying outside the regions that are mutated in the B.1.351 and B.1.1.7 variants. Spike-specific TCR breadth and depth rose significantly after two AZD1222 doses compared with day 0 and with MenACWY recipients. Conclusions about previously exposed vaccinees were limited because only a handful of AZD1222 recipients were SARS-CoV-2 seropositive at baseline. Most participants were white British and females outnumbered males, and the authors suggested that clonal diversity may have been underestimated.

From cysteine to phenylalanine, the CDR3 is 16 amino acids long. Kept here is only the CDR3 DNA, which spans 48 bases and is read in frame from base 1. V is cut back by 4 bases and J by 2 bases, with 10 bases in the junction unmatched. Source: peripheral blood, taken 28 days after the second AZD1222 dose. The receptor comes from an adult who received the AZD1222 COVID-19 vaccine. The rearrangement combines TRBV5-3 with TRBJ2-3; 7 bases in between match TRBD2. TRBV5-3 is noted as an ORF with a role that remains uncertain. The CDR3 reads CARSPILAPITDTQYF. DNA sequence: TGTGCCAGAAGCCCAATACTAGCGCCGATCACAGATACGCAGTATTTT.